What follows are 24 T cell receptor beta chains derived from one specimen sequenced in a study of OX40 agonist ivuxolimab in advanced cancers. Library preparation was by the immunoSEQ multiplex PCR assay. Here the immuneACCESS table is served through TCRdb, limited to in-frame sequences with V and J called. Missing clones are a known gap in these copies; in checked studies unresolved V genes cover under half, and the rest lacks a known reason. Present in this sample are 25,000 to 30,000 clones, just under 80% of which were seen just once. Approximately 10% of the sample is taken by the ten largest. The source material was CD4+ or CD8+ T cells sorted from blood, sampled in a trial of the OX40 agonist ivuxolimab. The receptors derive from an adult with an advanced solid tumor such as melanoma, head and neck, liver or kidney cancer.

This chain uses TRBV11-3 with TRBJ1-1; maybe TRBD1 (6 bases). The CDR3 consists of 13 residues. Germline assignment: CDR1 SGHNT and CDR2 YENEEA. The V end was cut by 4 bases, the J end by 6 bases, with 12 bases between. CDR3 DNA: TGTGCCAGCAGCTACGGGGGGCAGGCTGAAGCTTTCTTT. This translates into CASSYGGQAEAFF.

The J gene is TRBJ2-3, the V gene TRBV27; the D call may be TRBD1 or TRBD2 (5 bases each). Germline loops: CDR1 MNHEY, CDR2 SMNVEV (reference sequence). The length of the CDR3 is 15 residues. Trimming took 8 bases from V and 2 from J, leaving 17 bases between them. The CDR3 DNA follows: TGTGCCAGCTCGGGACCGACAGCTTTCACAGATACGCAGTATTTT. Encoded protein: CASSGPTAFTDTQYF.

This chain joins TRBV5-4 and TRBJ1-4, with unresolved D. Deletions cut 3 bases from V and 10 bases from J, with 16 bases between. The CDR3 length is 14 residues. Looked up from germline, CDR1 is SGHNT and CDR2 is YYREEE (reference sequence). DNA for the CDR3: TGTGCCAGCAGCTCCTCAAATGAATTCGGAAAACTGTTTTTT. Translation gives CASSSSNEFGKLFF.

The genes are TRBV5-1 and TRBJ2-7; D remains unclear. Trimming shortened V by 0 bases and J by 2 bases, and 6 bases separated the two germline ends. The CDR3 totals 13 residues. The germline gives CDR1 SGHRS, CDR2 YFSETQ. CDR3 nucleotide sequence: TGCGCCAGCAGCTTGGCTCAGACCTACGAGCAGTACTTC. Encoded protein: CASSLAQTYEQYF.

The rearrangement joins TRBV21-1 to TRBJ2-7; the DNA was not compared with TRBD2, the D call given in the table. TRBV21-1 is noted as a pseudogene. The CDR3 spans 15 residues. This CDR3 is CASSVGGGHSYEQYF. In nucleotides, the CDR3 is TGTGCCAGCAGCGTTGGCGGGGGCCACTCCTACGAGCAGTACTTC.

The rearrangement uses TRBV9 and TRBJ2-5; unclear D gene. Germline values: CDR1 SGDLS, CDR2 YYNGEE. Trimming removed 0 bases at V and 2 bases at J, with 11 bases between. The CDR3 consists of 15 residues. CDR3 amino acids: CASSVGTASQETQYF. The CDR3 coding sequence is TGTGCCAGCAGCGTAGGAACAGCGAGTCAAGAGACCCAGTACTTC.

This clone occurred once. The chain is built from TRBV19 and TRBJ2-3; 11 bases map to TRBD1. The CDR3 sequence is 16 residues long. The germline V gene has CDR1 LNHDA and CDR2 SQIVND (reference sequence). The V gene end was trimmed by 3 bases and the J gene end by 0 bases; junction bases not matched to a gene: 2. In DNA form, the CDR3 reads TGTGCCAGTAGTATTGGGACAGGGGGTAGCACAGATACGCAGTATTTT. As protein: CASSIGTGGSTDTQYF.

This clone has just a few counts. The chain uses TRBV9 and TRBJ2-1; weak D call: TRBD2 (6 bases). This CDR3 region has 14 residues. The germline V gene has CDR1 SGDLS and CDR2 YYNGEE. V was shortened by 3 bases and J by 6 bases, with 13 bases between the two germline ends. The CDR3 bases are TGTGCCAGCAGCGCCTTTGGAGGGCCCAATGAGCAGTTCTTC. This gives the protein CASSAFGGPNEQFF.

The CDR3 region has the DNA TGTGCCAGTAATTTGGGGGACACTGAAGCTTTCTTT. This encodes CASNLGDTEAFF. The rearrangement uses TRBV19 and TRBJ1-1; a weak D match, TRBD1 (5 bases). Germline lookup yields CDR1 LNHDA and CDR2 SQIVND (reference sequence). The CDR3 covers 12 residues. V lost 7 bases to trimming and J lost 3 bases, with 9 bases between them. Full variable domain (outside the CDR3, taken from reference TRBV19 and TRBJ1-1): DGGITQSPKYLFRKEGQNVTLSCEQNLNHDAMYWYRQDPGQGLRLIYYSQIVNDFQKGDIAEGYSVSREKKESFPLTVTSAQKNPTAFYLCASNLGDTEAFFGQGTRLTVV.

CDR3: CASSFDNEKLFF. In DNA form, the CDR3 reads TGTGCCAGCAGTTTCGATAATGAAAAACTGTTTTTT. The J gene is TRBJ1-4, the V gene TRBV6-5; D is ambiguous. The CDR3 extends over 12 amino acids. V shed 4 bases and J shed 4 bases, with 4 bases lying between them. The germline V gene encodes CDR1 MNHEY and CDR2 SVGAGI.

The rearrangement uses TRBV12-5 and TRBJ2-1; D unclear. CDR1 and CDR2 from the germline V gene are LGHNT and FRNRAP. V lost 5 bases and J lost 7, with 9 bases in between. This CDR3 region has 12 residues. This CDR3 reads CASGPVRNEQFF. The DNA of the CDR3 is TGTGCTAGTGGTCCCGTTCGGAATGAGCAGTTCTTC. The whole variable domain, remainder taken from reference TRBV12-5 and TRBJ2-1, is DARVTQTPRHKVTEMGQEVTMRCQPILGHNTVFWYRQTMMQGLELLAYFRNRAPLDDSGMPKDRFSAEMPDATLATLKIQPSEPRDSAVYFCASGPVRNEQFFGPGTRLTVL.

The genes are TRBV19 and TRBJ1-5, with D tentatively TRBD1 (5 bases). Germline-derived CDR1 and CDR2 are LNHDA and SQIVND (reference sequence). The CDR3 runs to 15 residues. Trimming left V 3 bases short and J 5 bases short, with 14 bases between. The CDR3: CASSMGGLSDQPQHF. The CDR3 nucleotides read TGTGCCAGTAGTATGGGGGGTTTATCGGATCAGCCCCAGCATTTT.

This clone was seen a single time. The V and J genes are TRBV4-3 and TRBJ1-5; 8 bases are a match to TRBD1. Per germline, CDR1 LGHNA and CDR2 YSLEER. This CDR3 region has 14 residues. With V trimmed by 4 bases and J by 8 bases, 7 bases remained unmatched. The CDR3 coding sequence is TGCGCCAGCAGCCCCGGACAGGGACTAGAGCCCCAGCATTTT. Its translation: CASSPGQGLEPQHF.

The V gene is TRBV30, the J gene TRBJ1-2, with D perhaps matching TRBD1 (5 bases). This CDR3 is 13 amino acids long. In germline, CDR1 is GTSNPN, CDR2 SVGIG (reference sequence). V lost 3 bases, J lost 4 bases, and 12 bases lay in between. Here the CDR3 reads CAWSFGTVYGYTF. The CDR3 DNA follows: TGTGCCTGGAGCTTCGGGACGGTCTATGGCTACACCTTC.

The chain has TRBV30 and TRBJ2-7; TRBD1 is a possible D gene (6 bases). This CDR3 has 15 amino acids. The V and J ends lost 2 bases and 3 bases respectively, with 17 bases between them. Germline assignment: CDR1 GTSNPN and CDR2 SVGIG (reference sequence). CDR3 sequence reads: CAWSPITDRFYEQYF. The CDR3 nucleotides read TGTGCCTGGAGTCCGATTACGGACAGATTCTACGAGCAGTACTTC.

The chain has TRBV5-5 and TRBJ2-7; D unresolved. CDR3 length equals 12 residues. CDR1 SGHKS and CDR2 YYEKEE come from the germline V gene (reference sequence). Trimming took off 3 bases at V and 3 bases at J, with 7 bases between the two ends. CDR3 sequence reads: CASSSKIYEQYF. The CDR3 DNA is TGTGCCAGCAGCTCCAAGATCTACGAGCAGTACTTC.

The rearrangement links TRBV5-4 to TRBJ2-2; D not certain. The CDR3 runs to 14 residues. Trimming stripped 3 bases from V and 1 base from J, with 7 bases between. The V gene's germline CDR1 is SGHNT and CDR2 YYREEE (reference sequence). Here the CDR3 reads CASSSDLNTGELFF. The CDR3 DNA sequence: TGTGCCAGCAGCTCAGACTTGAACACCGGGGAGCTGTTTTTT.

This chain links TRBV23-1 with TRBJ1-2; TRBD1 is a possible D gene (5 bases). TRBV23-1 is an ORF; its function is uncertain. The CDR3 is made up of 16 amino acids. V was pared by 4 bases and J by 5 bases, with 20 bases between. The CDR3 sequence: CASSLGTLPSRYGYTF. In nucleotides, the CDR3 is TGCGCCAGCAGTCTCGGGACCCTGCCCAGTCGTTATGGCTACACCTTC.

This clone showed up just once. The J gene is TRBJ2-1, the V gene TRBV4-3; 7 bases line up with TRBD1. The J segment lost 5 bases and the V segment lost 1 base, leaving 5 bases of the junction unmatched. The CDR3 is 15 residues long. CDR1 and CDR2 from the germline V gene are LGHNA and YSLEER. Here the CDR3 DNA reads TGCGCCAGCAGCCAAGTGACAGGGCGAGACAATGAGCAGTTCTTC. Translating it yields CASSQVTGRDNEQFF.

V and J are TRBV2 and TRBJ2-7, with D unresolved. CDR1 is SNHLY, CDR2 FYNNEI, per germline. CDR3 length: 11 residues. Trimming took 7 bases from V and 5 from J, leaving 9 bases between them. This CDR3 reads CASTAGNEQYF. The CDR3 nucleotides read TGTGCCAGCACCGCCGGTAACGAGCAGTACTTC. The variable domain in full, with the rest retrieved from reference TRBV2 and TRBJ2-7, is EPEVTQTPSHQVTQMGQEVILRCVPISNHLYFYWYRQILGQKVEFLVSFYNNEISEKSEIFDDQFSVERPDGSNFTLKIRSTKLEDSAMYFCASTAGNEQYFGPGTRLTVT.

The chain uses TRBV4-2 and TRBJ2-1, with TRBD1 identical over 12 bases. CDR1 LGHNA and CDR2 YNFKEQ come from the germline V gene. The CDR3 is 15 amino acids. V shed 4 bases and J 8 bases; nucleotides not matched to a gene: 6. CDR3 bases: TGTGCCAGCAGCCTGGGACAGGGGGCGGGAGATGAGCAGTTCTTC. It yields the protein CASSLGQGAGDEQFF.

The genes are TRBV10-2 and TRBJ2-2, with 9 bases aligning to TRBD1. The CDR3 is 16 residues long. Germline trimming cut 5 bases from V and 4 bases from J; bases unmatched to any gene: 8. Germline loops: CDR1 WSHSY, CDR2 SAAADI. The CDR3 DNA follows: TGCGCCAGCAGTTATTCCGGGACAGGGCCCACCGGGGAGCTGTTTTTT. Its translation is CASSYSGTGPTGELFF.

The chain employs TRBV4-3 and TRBJ2-3; 7 bases agree with TRBD2. After removal of 2 bases from V and 3 bases from J, the junction contained 11 bases not matched to a gene. Germline CDR1 and CDR2: LGHNA and YSLEER. The CDR3 is 17 residues long. The DNA of the CDR3 is TGCGCCAGCAGCCAAAACCTCCCTAGCGGAGGGACAGATACGCAGTATTTT. Translated: CASSQNLPSGGTDTQYF.

The chain combines TRBV7-9 with TRBJ2-2, with 9 bases matching TRBD1. Germline-derived CDR1 and CDR2 are SEHNR and FQNEAQ (reference sequence). With 7 bases clipped from V and 4 bases from J, the junction kept 10 bases outside the gene matches. The CDR3 totals 16 residues. The CDR3 region is CASTNSGTGFTGELFF. The CDR3 coding sequence is TGTGCCAGCACCAACTCTGGGACAGGGTTCACCGGGGAGCTGTTTTTT.